These 24 T cell receptor beta chains came from one sample sequenced in a study of blood T cells in healthy people across ages. The authors ran a second PCR of 7 to 11 cycles using a sample-barcoded 5' primer and a J-beta primer mix. Each CDR3 protein is one row after TCRdb ran MiXCR on the 5' RACE reads. The sample has about 970,000 distinct CDR3 sequences; around 54% are singletons. Sequencing used blood. These receptor sequences come from a woman aged 60-75 years in good health.

The table lists this clonotype with a count of one. This rearrangement joins TRBV9 to TRBJ1-2; 7 nucleotides line up with TRBD1. V lost 3 bases to trimming and J lost 5 bases; unmatched junction nucleotides: 1. The germline CDR1 and CDR2 sequences are SGDLS and YYNGEE. There are 12 residues in the CDR3. CDR3 residues: CASSGGQYGYTF. The CDR3 coding sequence is TGTGCCAGCAGCGGGGGACAGTATGGCTACACCTTC.

V is TRBV10-3 and J is TRBJ2-1; 11 bases map to TRBD2. Germline values: CDR1 ENHRY, CDR2 SYGVKD. This CDR3 comprises 16 residues. The V gene end was trimmed by 2 bases and the J gene end by 8 bases; junction bases not matched to a gene: 8. As DNA, the CDR3 is TGTGCCATCAGTGAGACCCTAGCGGGAGGATTGGATGAGCAGTTCTTC. Its protein is CAISETLAGGLDEQFF.

This clonotype was seen more than once but under ten times. The CDR3 DNA is TGTGCCAGCAGCCCGACCTTAAGCGGGAGGGCCTACGAGCAGTACTTC. Translating it yields CASSPTLSGRAYEQYF. V gene TRBV14 combines with J gene TRBJ2-7; 10 bases agree with TRBD2. Losses at the gene ends were 4 bases for V and 2 bases for J; bases not matched to a gene: 8. The length of the CDR3 is 16 residues. CDR1 is SGHDN, CDR2 FVKESK, per germline.

In regard to this clonotype: A read error may be the cause here, since a much bigger clone is one base away. V is TRBV29-1 and J is TRBJ2-5; 8 bases are a match to TRBD2. The J call may be wrong; the DNA end is better matched by TRBJ2-7. The CDR3 runs to 14 residues. The germline V gene has CDR1 SQVTM and CDR2 ANQGSEA. Written as DNA, the CDR3 is TGCAGCGTTGCCGACAAGCGGGAGAGGGACGAGCAGTACTTC. Encoded protein: CSVADKRERDEQYF.

V gene TRBV11-2 combines with J gene TRBJ2-7, with 10 bases that match TRBD1. The J call may be wrong; the DNA end is better matched by TRBJ2-5. From germline, CDR1 is SGHAT and CDR2 FQNNGV. This CDR3 has 15 amino acids. The CDR3 is CASSTPRDRGETQYF. The CDR3 region has the DNA TGTGCCAGCAGCACTCCCCGGGACAGGGGTGAGACCCAGTACTTC.

The CDR3 reads CSVELSSGYQETQYF. The CDR3 DNA is TGCAGCGTTGAATTGAGCTCCGGATACCAAGAGACCCAGTACTTC. This chain connects TRBV29-1 to TRBJ2-5; D is uncertain. In germline, CDR1 is SQVTM, CDR2 ANQGSEA. This CDR3 spans 15 amino acids. Trimming shortened V by 2 bases and J by 0 bases, and 13 bases separated the two germline ends. Drawing the rest from reference TRBV29-1 and TRBJ2-5, the complete variable domain is SAVISQKPSRDICQRGTSLTIQCQVDSQVTMMFWYRQQPGQSLTLIATANQGSEATYESGFVIDKFPISRPNLTFSTLTVSNMSPEDSSIYLCSVELSSGYQETQYFGPGTRLLVL.

The gene calls are TRBV6-5 and TRBJ2-1; D may match TRBD1 or TRBD2 (7 bases each). Germline V gene lookup returns CDR1 MNHEY and CDR2 SVGAGI. The CDR3 spans 15 residues. V was clipped by 8 bases and J by 7 bases, with 21 bases between them. The CDR3 DNA reads TGTGCCAGCCGCCTGGGAGGGGGCGCCGGAAATGAGCAGTTCTTC. Translating gives CASRLGGGAGNEQFF.

The genes are TRBV3-1 and TRBJ2-5; no clear D gene. The CDR3 is 20 residues long. CDR1 and CDR2 from the germline V gene are LGHDT and YNNKEL (reference sequence). The ends were cut back, 1 base at V and 2 bases at J, with 26 bases in the middle. The CDR3 DNA sequence: TGTGCCAGCAGCCAAGGTACTTTGGCCCGCTGGTTTAGTGAGCAAGAGACCCAGTACTTC. Its protein product is CASSQGTLARWFSEQETQYF.

The CDR3 sequence: CASSYLADTRTDTQYF. The CDR3 DNA is TGTGCCAGCAGTTATCTAGCGGATACTCGCACAGATACGCAGTATTTT. The chain joins TRBV6-6 to TRBJ2-3; TRBD2 matches at 7 bases. The CDR3 is 16 residues long. With V trimmed by 3 bases and J by 1 base, 7 bases remained unmatched. Germline V gene sequence: CDR1 MNHNY, CDR2 SVGAGI (reference sequence).

This rearrangement joins TRBV13 to TRBJ2-1; TRBD2 is a possible D gene (6 bases). V was trimmed by 5 bases and J by 8 bases, leaving 16 bases between them. Germline loops: CDR1 PRHDT, CDR2 FYEKMQ (reference sequence). The CDR3 contains 14 residues. The CDR3 loop reads CASSPPDTGDEQFF. CDR3 DNA: TGTGCCAGCAGCCCGCCGGACACGGGGGATGAGCAGTTCTTC.

As DNA, the CDR3 is TGTGCCAGCTCACCACAGTGCATCACAGATACGCAGTATTTT. It codes for CASSPQCITDTQYF. The V call is TRBV18, the J call TRBJ2-3; no clear D. The CDR3 is 14 residues long. CDR1 and CDR2 (germline): KGHSH, LQKENI. V gave up 1 base and J gave up 2 bases, with 7 bases separating them.

On this clonotype: With a much larger clone just one base away, this may be a read error. V usage is TRBV6-2 or TRBV6-3 and J usage is TRBJ2-6, with a tentative D call TRBD1 (5 bases). The CDR3 consists of 17 residues. The germline CDR1 and CDR2 sequences are MNHEY and SVGEGT. CDR3 amino acids: CASSGRKPGSGANVPTF. The CDR3, as DNA: TGTGCCAGCAGTGGAAGGAAACCTGGCTCTGGGGCCAACGTCCCGACTTTC.

This clonotype was counted only a few times. The V and J genes are TRBV7-2 and TRBJ1-4; D not certain. V lost 0 bases, J lost 8 bases, and 13 bases lay in between. Germline lookup yields CDR1 SGHTA and CDR2 FQGNSA. This CDR3 spans 15 amino acids. The CDR3 loop reads CASSLAGSSSEKLFF. In DNA, the CDR3 is TGTGCCAGCAGCTTAGCAGGGTCGAGTAGCGAAAAACTGTTTTTT.

This chain joins TRBV6-2 or TRBV6-3 and TRBJ1-2; a possible D gene is TRBD1 (5 bases). CDR1 MNHEY and CDR2 SVGEGT come from the germline V gene. Trimming cost V 10 bases and J 1 base, with 13 bases left between them. The CDR3 extends over 13 amino acids. CDR3 residues: CATTGDNNYGYTF. As DNA, the CDR3 is TGTGCCACCACAGGAGATAATAACTATGGCTACACCTTC.

The rearrangement joins TRBV2 to TRBJ1-5, with D hard to call. The CDR3 totals 13 residues. Trimming removed 3 bases at V and 7 bases at J, with 10 bases between. Germline V gene sequence: CDR1 SNHLY, CDR2 FYNNEI. The CDR3 sequence: CASSDRVIQPQHF. The CDR3 DNA reads TGTGCCAGCAGTGATAGGGTAATACAGCCCCAGCATTTT.

In this sample, this clonotype turned up a few times. This chain links TRBV29-1 with TRBJ2-1; 14 bases are a match to TRBD2. Germline trimming cut 5 bases from V and 3 bases from J; bases unmatched to any gene: 6. Germline V gene data show CDR1 as SQVTM and CDR2 as ANQGSEA. CDR3 length: 16 residues. CDR3 coding DNA: TGCAGCGTTAAAGGGACTAGCGGGAGTGGCTACAATGAGCAGTTCTTC. Translation gives CSVKGTSGSGYNEQFF.

The rearrangement uses TRBV4-2 and TRBJ1-2, with D perhaps TRBD1 (6 bases). The length of the CDR3 is 13 residues. Germline V gives CDR1 LGHNA, CDR2 YNFKEQ. The V end lost 1 base, the J end lost 6 bases, and 9 bases lay between the germline ends. The CDR3 is CASSQAGAHGYTF. Here the CDR3 DNA reads TGTGCCAGCAGCCAAGCGGGGGCTCATGGCTACACCTTC.

The chain recombines TRBV20-1 with TRBJ2-7; 9 positions agree with TRBD2. Germline V gene data show CDR1 as DFQATT and CDR2 as SNEGSKA (reference sequence). This CDR3 comprises 21 residues. Germline trimming cut 1 base from V and 0 bases from J; bases unmatched to any gene: 22. This chain's CDR3 is CSARGSGLTTALAGSSYEQYF. CDR3 coding DNA: TGCAGTGCTAGAGGGTCGGGTCTGACGACCGCGCTAGCGGGGTCCTCCTACGAGCAGTACTTC.

Here the CDR3 reads CASSPGPGVGGYEQYF. CDR3 bases: TGTGCCAGCAGCCCCGGGCCCGGGGTTGGAGGCTACGAGCAGTACTTC. The chain has TRBV28 and TRBJ2-7; tentative D call: TRBD2 (5 bases). In germline, CDR1 is MDHEN, CDR2 SYDVKM. The CDR3 is made up of 16 amino acids. V lost 6 bases and J 3 bases, leaving 21 bases between the germline ends.

The chain employs TRBV30 and TRBJ2-5; 10 bases match TRBD2. CDR1 is GTSNPN, CDR2 SVGIG, per germline (reference sequence). The junction had 7 bases not matched to a gene; V was cut back by 5 bases and J by 4 bases. The CDR3 covers 14 residues. CDR3 bases: TGTGCCTGGGGTCTAGCGGGAGCGGGAGAGACCCAGTACTTC. It is translated as CAWGLAGAGETQYF.

This rearrangement joins TRBV11-2 to TRBJ2-2; TRBD2 might be the D (5 bases). Germline loops: CDR1 SGHAT, CDR2 FQNNGV. There are 15 residues in the CDR3. The V and J ends lost 5 bases and 5 bases respectively, with 15 bases between them. CDR3 DNA: TGTGCCAGCAGCCTGAGCAACCGCGGGACCGGGGAGCTGTTTTTT. Residues: CASSLSNRGTGELFF.

The chain recombines TRBV21-1 with TRBJ2-6. TRBV21-1 is classified as a pseudogene. The CDR3 extends over 12 amino acids. CDR3 in amino acids: CARVPGANVLTF. The CDR3 DNA is TGTGCCCGAGTACCTGGGGCCAACGTCCTGACTTTC.

This chain uses TRBV27 with TRBJ2-3; D ambiguous. The CDR3 covers 13 residues. The V end was cut by 3 bases, the J end by 6 bases, with 10 bases between. Germline V lookup: CDR1 MNHEY, CDR2 SMNVEV (reference sequence). The CDR3 sequence: CASSFLHWDTQYF. Here the CDR3 DNA reads TGTGCCAGCAGTTTCCTCCACTGGGATACGCAGTATTTT.

This clonotype has only a few counts. The V call is TRBV25-1, the J call TRBJ2-4; D could derive from TRBD1 or TRBD2 (5 bases each). Per germline, CDR1 MGHDK and CDR2 SYGVNS. This CDR3 region has 16 residues. V was shortened by 2 bases and J by 5 bases, with 16 bases between the two germline ends. The CDR3 reads CASSEHSPGAENIQYF. CDR3 DNA: TGTGCCAGCAGTGAACACTCGCCCGGGGCTGAAAACATTCAGTACTTC.